The text below deals with one T cell receptor beta chain. The record originates from a study of blood T cell repertoires in COVID-19. In the study overall: Sites in the United States, Italy and Spain provided acute and convalescent COVID-19 samples. T cells, B-cell-depleted T cells, or PBMCs provided the cDNA or gDNA that served as material.

Looked up from germline, CDR1 is LGHNA and CDR2 is YNFKEQ. J was trimmed by 6 bases and V by 4 bases; bases with no gene match: 9. The CDR3 spans 15 residues. In the source study's methods: Amplified reference gene primers provided the basis for estimating nucleated cell counts. The data were produced by immunoSEQ multiplex PCR, yet TCRdb's version contains in-frame clones alone and is incomplete. V and J calls and clone size come straight from that table; D and trimming were deduced from the DNA. The repertoire holds approximately 250,000 clones, 70% to 90% seen once, with more than 4.5% in the top ten.

Sequencing input: peripheral blood. The receptor's source is a woman in her fifties or sixties with COVID-19, enrolled during active disease. V gene TRBV4-2 combines with J gene TRBJ2-7; 10 bases are shared with TRBD1. CDR3 DNA: TGTGCCAGCAGCCCCTCGGGAGACAGGGGGCGCGAGCAGTACTTC. Protein sequence: CASSPSGDRGREQYF.